What follows is one TCR beta chain and its context. The data are from a study of OX40 agonist ivuxolimab in advanced cancers. Only in-frame clones appear in the TCRdb table, and some are missing; sequencing was by immunoSEQ multiplex PCR. The sample lists 25,000 to 35,000 clones; about 86% were seen once. The CDR3 contains 12 residues. J lost 7 bases, V lost 5 bases, and 4 bases had no gene match. In germline, CDR1 is SGHNT, CDR2 YYREEE (reference sequence). This TCR was recovered from an adult with an advanced solid tumor such as melanoma, head and neck, liver or kidney cancer. The specimen comprised CD4+ or CD8+ T cells sorted from blood, sampled in a trial of the OX40 agonist ivuxolimab. This chain connects TRBV5-4 to TRBJ1-1; 8 nucleotides agree with TRBD1. The CDR3, as DNA: TGTGCCAGCAGTTATGGACAGGGTGAAGCTTTCTTT. Translated, it gives CASSYGQGEAFF.